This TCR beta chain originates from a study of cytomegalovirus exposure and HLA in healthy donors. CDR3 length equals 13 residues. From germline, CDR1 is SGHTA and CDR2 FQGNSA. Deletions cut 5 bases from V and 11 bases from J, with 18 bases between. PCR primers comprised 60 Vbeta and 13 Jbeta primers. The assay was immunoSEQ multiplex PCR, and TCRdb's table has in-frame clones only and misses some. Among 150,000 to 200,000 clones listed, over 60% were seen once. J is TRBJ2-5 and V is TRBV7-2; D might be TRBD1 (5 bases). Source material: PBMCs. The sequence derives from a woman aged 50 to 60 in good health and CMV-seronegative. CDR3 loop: CASSPTTGSKQYF. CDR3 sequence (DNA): TGTGCCAGCAGCCCGACAACAGGTTCCAAGCAGTACTTC.